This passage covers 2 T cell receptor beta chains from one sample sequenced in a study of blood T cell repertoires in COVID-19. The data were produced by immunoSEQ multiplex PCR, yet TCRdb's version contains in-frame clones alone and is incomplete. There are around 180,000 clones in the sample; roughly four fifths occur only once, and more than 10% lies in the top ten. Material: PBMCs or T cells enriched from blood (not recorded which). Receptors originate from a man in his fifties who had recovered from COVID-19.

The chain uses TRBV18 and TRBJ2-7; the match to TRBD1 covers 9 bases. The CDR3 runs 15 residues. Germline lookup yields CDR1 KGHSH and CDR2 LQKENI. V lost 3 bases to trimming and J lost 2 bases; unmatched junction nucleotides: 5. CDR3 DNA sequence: TGTGCCAGCTCACCCTCCGGGACAGGGCCCTACGAGCAGTACTTC. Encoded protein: CASSPSGTGPYEQYF.

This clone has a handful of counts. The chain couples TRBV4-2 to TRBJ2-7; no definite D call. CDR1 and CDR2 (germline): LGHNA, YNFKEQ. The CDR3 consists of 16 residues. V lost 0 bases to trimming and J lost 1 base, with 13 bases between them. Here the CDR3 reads CASSQDSTSHSYEQYF. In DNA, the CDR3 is TGTGCCAGCAGCCAAGATTCAACTTCCCATTCCTACGAGCAGTACTTC.